These 17 T cell receptor beta chains were sequenced from one sample in a study of cytomegalovirus exposure and HLA in healthy donors. Primers for the PCR totalled 60 Vbeta and 13 Jbeta. The protocol was immunoSEQ multiplex PCR, while the TCRdb copy is restricted to in-frame clones and leaves out a portion. The sample records about 120,000 clones, 65% to 85% being singletons. Material for sequencing was PBMCs. The receptors shown here come from a man in his fifties or sixties in good health and CMV-seronegative.

The genes are TRBV30 and TRBJ2-3; 9 positions match TRBD1. The germline gives CDR1 GTSNPN, CDR2 SVGIG (reference sequence). The junction had 7 bases not matched to a gene; V was cut back by 4 bases and J by 2 bases. The CDR3 sequence is 15 residues long. The CDR3 DNA follows: TGTGCCTGGATAAAAGACAGGGGGAACACAGATACGCAGTATTTT. This gives the protein CAWIKDRGNTDTQYF.

The V and J genes are TRBV5-1 and TRBJ2-7; possibly TRBD2 for D (5 bases). This CDR3 region has 16 residues. Germline V gene lookup returns CDR1 SGHRS and CDR2 YFSETQ. With 0 bases removed from V and 4 bases from J, the gap between germline ends came to 17 bases. The CDR3 DNA reads as TGCGCCAGCAGCTTGGGGAACCCCGGACTTTGGTACGAGCAGTACTTC. Translation: CASSLGNPGLWYEQYF.

The J gene is TRBJ1-1, the V gene TRBV7-8, with no clear D. Trimming cost V 1 base and J 1 base, with 7 bases left between them. The CDR3 has 14 amino acids. The germline gives CDR1 SGHVS, CDR2 FQNEAQ. The CDR3 loop reads CASSLVAGNTEAFF. The CDR3 nucleotides read TGTGCCAGCAGCTTAGTGGCGGGGAACACTGAAGCTTTCTTT.

This chain uses TRBV7-2 with TRBJ1-6, with a possible D match to TRBD1 (6 bases). Trimming stripped 6 bases from V and 10 bases from J, with 16 bases between. CDR1 is SGHTA, CDR2 FQGNSA, per germline. The CDR3 totals 14 residues. The CDR3 loop is CASRDSGRRSPLHF. The CDR3 DNA follows: TGTGCCAGCAGGGACAGCGGGAGGCGCTCACCCCTCCACTTT.

The chain is built from TRBV15 and TRBJ2-7; 10 bases are shared with TRBD2. There are 16 residues in the CDR3. Looked up from germline, CDR1 is LNHNV and CDR2 is YYDKDF (reference sequence). V gave up 3 bases and J gave up 2 bases; unmatched junction bases: 7. CDR3 region: CATSRGPSGRPYEQYF. CDR3 coding DNA: TGTGCCACCAGCAGGGGACCTAGCGGGAGACCCTACGAGCAGTACTTC. The full variable domain, with the rest looked up from reference TRBV15 and TRBJ2-7, is DAMVIQNPRYQVTQFGKPVTLSCSQTLNHNVMYWYQQKSSQAPKLLFHYYDKDFNNEADTPDNFQSRRPNTSFCFLDIRSPGLGDTAMYLCATSRGPSGRPYEQYFGPGTRLTVT.

This chain uses TRBV28 with TRBJ2-7; D is undetermined. CDR3 length equals 13 residues. The germline V and J ends were trimmed by 5 bases and 9 bases, with 17 bases remaining between them. Looked up from germline, CDR1 is MDHEN and CDR2 is SYDVKM. CDR3: CASSPSDLRGQYF. The CDR3, as DNA: TGTGCCAGCAGTCCCTCCGACCTACGAGGGCAGTACTTC.

This sequence joins TRBV6-1 and TRBJ1-2, with 9 bases fitting TRBD1. In germline, CDR1 is MNHNS, CDR2 SASEGT. V lost 6 bases, J lost 4 bases, and 9 bases stayed unmatched. The CDR3 sequence is 15 residues long. DNA for the CDR3: TGTGCCAGCAGCGAAACACAGGGGGCGGGCTATGGCTACACCTTC. The encoded protein is CASSETQGAGYGYTF.

The chain links TRBV9 to TRBJ2-7, with D possibly TRBD1 on 5 matching bases. This CDR3 contains 15 residues. V dropped 0 bases and J dropped 1 base, with 11 bases sitting between them. Germline CDR1 is SGDLS and CDR2 is YYNGEE. The CDR3 nucleotides read TGTGCCAGCAGCGTAGGGACAAGTCCTTCCTACGAGCAGTACTTC. This encodes CASSVGTSPSYEQYF.

CDR3 in amino acids: CASFDRLRNTIYF. The CDR3 region has the DNA TGTGCCAGCTTCGACAGGCTCCGAAACACCATATATTTT. This rearrangement joins TRBV19 to TRBJ1-3, with D perhaps matching TRBD1 (6 bases). Germline V CDR1 and CDR2: LNHDA, SQIVND (reference sequence). V lost 9 bases to trimming and J lost 5 bases, with 14 bases between them. The CDR3 runs to 13 residues.

The chain carries TRBV6-5 and TRBJ1-3; 10 nucleotides align to TRBD1. CDR3 length: 15 amino acids. The ends lost 6 bases at V and 2 bases at J; junction bases unmatched: 4. From germline, CDR1 is MNHEY and CDR2 SVGAGI. The CDR3 here is CASRPGQGAGNTIYF. The CDR3 bases are TGTGCCAGCAGACCCGGACAGGGGGCTGGAAACACCATATATTTT.

The chain links TRBV19 to TRBJ1-5, with D possibly matching TRBD1 (6 bases). The CDR3 has 15 residues. In germline, CDR1 is LNHDA, CDR2 SQIVND (reference sequence). Between the trimmed V and J ends, which lost 3 bases and 4 bases, there was a span of 13 bases. As DNA, the CDR3 is TGTGCCAGTAGTATGTCTACAGGGTTTAATCAGCCCCAGCATTTT. Its translation: CASSMSTGFNQPQHF.

The chain employs TRBV5-6 and TRBJ2-5; 7 bases map to TRBD1. Trimming removed 4 bases from V and 3 bases from J; junction bases left unmatched: 12. This CDR3 is 16 amino acids long. The germline V gene has CDR1 SGHDT and CDR2 YYEEEE. CDR3 in amino acids: CASSPGTEGIKETQYF. DNA for the CDR3: TGTGCCAGCAGCCCCGGGACAGAGGGAATCAAAGAGACCCAGTACTTC.

This rearrangement joins TRBV6-5 to TRBJ2-3; possible D gene TRBD2, 5 bases. The V gene lost 7 bases and the J gene lost 4 bases, with 9 bases spanning the gap. Germline loops: CDR1 MNHEY, CDR2 SVGAGI. CDR3 length: 12 residues. CDR3 amino acids: CASTSGADTQYF. The CDR3, as DNA: TGTGCCAGCACCTCCGGGGCAGATACGCAGTATTTT.

This clone was seen more than once but under ten times. J is TRBJ1-2 and V is TRBV30; no reliable D call. Trimming removed 0 bases from V and 8 bases from J, with 16 bases in between. Germline assignment: CDR1 GTSNPN and CDR2 SVGIG (reference sequence). CDR3 size: 14 residues. The CDR3 DNA sequence: TGTGCCTGGAGTGTACTAAGGTCTGGAAGGGGCTACACCTTC. Protein product: CAWSVLRSGRGYTF.

The V gene is TRBV28, the J gene TRBJ1-2; 9 bases agree with TRBD1. The germline V gene encodes CDR1 MDHEN and CDR2 SYDVKM. CDR3 length: 14 amino acids. Trimming removed 1 base from V and 7 bases from J; junction bases left unmatched: 4. In DNA form, the CDR3 reads TGTGCCAGCAGTTTATCAACAGGGGGCGGTGGCTACACCTTC. Protein product: CASSLSTGGGGYTF.

The chain joins TRBV2 to TRBJ2-2; 7 bases match TRBD1. The CDR3 covers 14 residues. V shed 4 bases, J shed 7 bases, and the junction held 6 bases outside the gene matches. Germline V gene sequence: CDR1 SNHLY, CDR2 FYNNEI. The CDR3 DNA sequence: TGTGCCAGCAGTGGAAGCAGGGGGTACGGGGAGCTGTTTTTT. It encodes CASSGSRGYGELFF.

The chain carries TRBV18 and TRBJ1-5, with 7 bases identical to TRBD1. V was clipped by 6 bases and J by 5 bases; unmatched bases: 4. Germline values: CDR1 KGHSH, CDR2 LQKENI. The CDR3 runs 13 residues. The CDR3 region has the DNA TGTGCCAGCTCCCCCGGGACAGATCAGCCCCAGCATTTT. Protein sequence: CASSPGTDQPQHF.